This is a list of T cell receptor beta chains from one sample in a study of shared clonotypes between healthy human individuals. The assay was immunoSEQ multiplex PCR, and TCRdb's table has in-frame clones only and misses some. In the table there are 600,000 to 750,000 clones, roughly 91% of which are singletons. Input material: memory CD8+ T cells from PBMCs. These TCRs come from a man between 18 and 35 years old in good health. Some clones in this sample may be carry-over from other donors' samples. CDR3s include the opening cysteine and the closing phenylalanine or tryptophan. Fields, in order: J gene, clone size, D gene, V gene, CDR3 protein, CDR3 DNA. A D gene is named only where the DNA matches it firmly. The size of a clone is reported for some rows only, either as once, few or many, or as a class for expanded clones.

>TRBJ1-2|NA|NA|TRBV7-9
CASSLGFGGYTF
TGTGCCAGCAGCTTAGGGTTCGGGGGCTACACCTTC
>TRBJ2-1|NA|TRBD1|TRBV7-9
CASSLGTGWRDEQFF
TGTGCCAGCAGCTTGGGGACAGGGTGGAGGGATGAGCAGTTCTTC
>TRBJ1-5|NA|NA|TRBV27
CASSLGRGNQPQHF
TGTGCCAGCAGCCTAGGACGGGGCAATCAGCCCCAGCATTTT
>TRBJ1-5|NA|NA|TRBV28
CASSYLQPQHF
TGTGCCAGCAGTTACCTTCAGCCCCAGCATTTT
>TRBJ1-1|once|NA|TRBV4-2
CASSHLPGAVNTEAFF
TGTGCCAGCAGCCACCTACCAGGGGCGGTGAACACTGAAGCTTTCTTT
>TRBJ1-1|NA|TRBD1|TRBV7-8
CASSLEGTGGLRMNTEAFF
TGTGCCAGCAGCTTAGAGGGGACAGGGGGCCTGAGGATGAACACTGAAGCTTTCTTT
>TRBJ2-7|NA|TRBD2|TRBV9
CASSVGASGFYEQYF
TGTGCCAGCAGCGTAGGGGCTAGCGGTTTCTACGAGCAGTACTTC
>TRBJ2-1|NA|TRBD2|TRBV7-9
CASSLASGRYNEQFF
TGTGCCAGCAGCTTGGCTAGCGGGAGGTACAATGAGCAGTTCTTC
>TRBJ2-7|NA|NA|TRBV9
CASSVGQGAYEQYF
TGTGCCAGCAGCGTAGGGCAGGGAGCCTACGAGCAGTACTTC
>TRBJ1-1|NA|NA|TRBV4-3
CASSHQKWEIQNTEAFF
TGCGCCAGCAGCCACCAAAAGTGGGAGATTCAGAACACTGAAGCTTTCTTT
>TRBJ1-1|few|TRBD1|TRBV6-5
CASRDRGGTEAFF
TGTGCCAGCAGAGACAGGGGAGGGACTGAAGCTTTCTTT
>TRBJ2-7|NA|TRBD2|TRBV28
CASSFPPGGVYEQYF
TGTGCCAGCAGTTTCCCCCCGGGGGGGGTCTACGAGCAGTACTTC
>TRBJ2-2|once|NA|TRBV11-2
CASSTSSLYTGELFF
TGTGCCAGCAGCACTTCAAGTCTCTACACCGGGGAGCTGTTTTTT
>TRBJ2-2|NA|NA|TRBV10-3
CAISEFLRGRTKSSQYSGELFF
TGTGCCATCAGTGAGTTCCTCCGGGGCCGAACCAAGAGCAGTCAATACTCCGGGGAGCTGTTTTTT
>TRBJ2-6|NA|TRBD1|TRBV9
CASSVKQGEYSGANVLTF
TGTGCCAGCAGCGTAAAACAGGGGGAGTACTCTGGGGCCAACGTCCTGACTTTC
>TRBJ2-1|NA|TRBD2|TRBV9
CASSETSTSGYNEQFF
TGTGCCAGCAGCGAGACGAGTACTAGCGGCTACAATGAGCAGTTCTTC
>TRBJ1-2|NA|NA|TRBV7-8
CASSLAGDTEGYGHTF
TGTGCCAGCAGCTTAGCGGGTGATACGGAGGGGTATGGCCACACCTTC
>TRBJ2-1|NA|TRBD1|TRBV27
CASTDRGPYNEQFF
TGTGCCAGCACAGACAGGGGCCCCTACAATGAGCAGTTCTTC
>TRBJ2-7|NA|TRBD2|TRBV9
CASSVGGDPTYEQYF
TGTGCCAGCAGCGTTGGGGGGGACCCTACCTACGAGCAGTACTTC
>TRBJ2-7|few|NA|TRBV21-1
CASSKRVGTSGSYEQYF
TGTGCCAGCAGCAAACGGGTGGGGACTAGCGGGAGTTACGAGCAGTACTTC
>TRBJ2-1|NA|NA|TRBV27
CASSLVGEGNEQFF
TGTGCCAGCAGTTTAGTGGGCGAGGGGAATGAGCAGTTCTTC
>TRBJ2-5|NA|TRBD1|TRBV28
CASSRDREGQETQYF
TGTGCCAGCAGTAGGGACAGGGAGGGCCAAGAGACCCAGTACTTC
>TRBJ1-1|NA|NA|TRBV6-5
CASSYLRQVPEAFF
TGTGCCAGCAGTTACCTGCGACAGGTTCCTGAAGCTTTCTTT